What follows is one T cell receptor beta chain and its context. Its antigen is not identified. These data are taken from a study of shared clonotypes between healthy human individuals. Assay: immunoSEQ multiplex PCR; the TCRdb copy retains only in-frame clones and omits some. The profile covers under 1 million clones, with just over 95% appearing a single time and over 0.2% taken by the ten largest. Naive CD8 cells lacked CD45RO and underwent positive selection for CCR7, leaving out terminally differentiated effector memory CD45RA+ cells. None of the donors, who were healthy HIV-negative adults, had recently had acute infections or vaccinations. V was shortened by 3 bases and J by 6 bases, with 15 bases between the two germline ends. Germline assignment: CDR1 SGDLS and CDR2 YYNGEE. The CDR3 length is 15 residues. The study's findings and limits: Generation probabilities of non-shared clonotypes were lower (relative to those shared by all four donors). A handful of donors shared around 5.2% of their naive CD4 clonotypes. The sampled material consisted only of blood, and tissue repertoires are likely to differ.

This clonotype originated in a man aged 30-40 years in good health. The source material was naive CD8+ T cells sorted from blood. The chain links TRBV9 to TRBJ2-2; D assignment may be TRBD1 or TRBD2 (6 bases each). This chain's CDR3 is CASSAEEGVPGELFF. As DNA, the CDR3 is TGTGCCAGCAGCGCGGAGGAGGGGGTGCCCGGGGAGCTGTTTTTT.